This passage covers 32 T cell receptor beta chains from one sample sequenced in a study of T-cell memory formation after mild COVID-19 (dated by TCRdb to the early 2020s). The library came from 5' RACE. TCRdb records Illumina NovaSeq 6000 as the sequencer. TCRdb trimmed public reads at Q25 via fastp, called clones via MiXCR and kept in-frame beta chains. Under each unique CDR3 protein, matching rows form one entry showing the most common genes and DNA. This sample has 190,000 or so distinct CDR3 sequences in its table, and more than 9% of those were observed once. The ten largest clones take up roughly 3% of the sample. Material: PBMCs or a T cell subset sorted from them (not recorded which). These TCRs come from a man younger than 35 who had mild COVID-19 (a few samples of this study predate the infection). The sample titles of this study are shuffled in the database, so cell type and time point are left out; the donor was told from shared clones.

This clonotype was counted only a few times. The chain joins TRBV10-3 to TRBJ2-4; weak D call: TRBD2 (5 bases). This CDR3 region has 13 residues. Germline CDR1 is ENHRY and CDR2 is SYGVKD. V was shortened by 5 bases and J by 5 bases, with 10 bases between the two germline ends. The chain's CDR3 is CAISPREQNIQYF. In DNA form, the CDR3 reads TGTGCCATCAGTCCCCGGGAACAAAACATTCAGTACTTC.

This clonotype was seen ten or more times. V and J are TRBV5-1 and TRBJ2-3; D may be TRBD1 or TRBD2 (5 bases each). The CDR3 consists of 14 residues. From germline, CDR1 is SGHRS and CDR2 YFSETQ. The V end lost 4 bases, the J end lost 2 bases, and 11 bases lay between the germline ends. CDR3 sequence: CASSPGTHTDTQYF. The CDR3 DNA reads TGCGCCAGCAGCCCCGGGACGCACACAGATACGCAGTATTTT.

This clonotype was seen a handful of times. DNA of the CDR3: TGCAGTGCTAGAGATAGACGAATCGAAGGCTACACCTTC. It encodes CSARDRRIEGYTF. The rearrangement links TRBV20-1 to TRBJ1-2; no firm D call. The ends were cut back, 0 bases at V and 8 bases at J, with 13 bases in the middle. Germline lookup yields CDR1 DFQATT and CDR2 SNEGSKA (reference sequence). CDR3 length: 13 residues.

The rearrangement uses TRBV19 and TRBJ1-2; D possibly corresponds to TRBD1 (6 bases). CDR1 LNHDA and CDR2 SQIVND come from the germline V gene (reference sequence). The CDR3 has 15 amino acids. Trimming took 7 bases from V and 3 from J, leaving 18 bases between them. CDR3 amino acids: CASNDWRDRHYGYTF. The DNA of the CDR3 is TGTGCCAGTAATGATTGGAGAGACAGGCACTATGGCTACACCTTC. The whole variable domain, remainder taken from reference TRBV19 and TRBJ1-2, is DGGITQSPKYLFRKEGQNVTLSCEQNLNHDAMYWYRQDPGQGLRLIYYSQIVNDFQKGDIAEGYSVSREKKESFPLTVTSAQKNPTAFYLCASNDWRDRHYGYTFGSGTRLTVV.

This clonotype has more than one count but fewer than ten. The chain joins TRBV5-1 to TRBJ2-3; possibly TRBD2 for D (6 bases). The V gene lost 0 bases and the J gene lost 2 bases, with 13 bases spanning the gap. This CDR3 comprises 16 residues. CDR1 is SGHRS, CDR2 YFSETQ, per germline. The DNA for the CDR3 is TGCGCCAGCAGCTTGGAGGGTGGCGGGATCACAGATACGCAGTATTTT. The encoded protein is CASSLEGGGITDTQYF. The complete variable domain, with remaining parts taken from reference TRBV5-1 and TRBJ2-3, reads KAGVTQTPRYLIKTRGQQVTLSCSPISGHRSVSWYQQTPGQGLQFLFEYFSETQRNKGNFPGRFSGRQFSNSRSEMNVSTLELGDSALYLCASSLEGGGITDTQYFGPGTRLTVL.

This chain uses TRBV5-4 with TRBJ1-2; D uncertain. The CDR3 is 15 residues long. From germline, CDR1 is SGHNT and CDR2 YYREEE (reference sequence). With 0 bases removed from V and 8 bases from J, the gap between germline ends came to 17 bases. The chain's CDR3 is CASSLGVSGQRGYTF. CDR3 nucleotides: TGTGCCAGCAGCTTGGGGGTATCCGGGCAGAGAGGCTACACCTTC.

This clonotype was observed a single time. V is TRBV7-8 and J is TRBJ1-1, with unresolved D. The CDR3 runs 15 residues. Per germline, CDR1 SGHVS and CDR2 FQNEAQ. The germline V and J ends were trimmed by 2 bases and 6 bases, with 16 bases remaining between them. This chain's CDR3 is CASSLYISVQPEAFF. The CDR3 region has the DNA TGTGCCAGCAGCTTATACATAAGTGTGCAACCTGAAGCTTTCTTT.

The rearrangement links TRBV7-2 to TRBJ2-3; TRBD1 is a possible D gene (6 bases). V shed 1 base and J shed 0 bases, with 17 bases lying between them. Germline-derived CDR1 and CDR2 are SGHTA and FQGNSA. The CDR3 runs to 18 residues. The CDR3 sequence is CASSLDRRQGISTDTQYF. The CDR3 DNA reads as TGTGCCAGCAGCTTAGACCGCAGGCAGGGGATAAGCACAGATACGCAGTATTTT.

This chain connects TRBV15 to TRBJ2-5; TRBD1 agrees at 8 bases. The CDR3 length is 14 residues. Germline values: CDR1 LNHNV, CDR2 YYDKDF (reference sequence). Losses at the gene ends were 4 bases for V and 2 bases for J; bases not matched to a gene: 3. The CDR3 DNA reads TGTGCCACCAGCATCCAGGGGGCGCAAGAGACCCAGTACTTC. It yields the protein CATSIQGAQETQYF. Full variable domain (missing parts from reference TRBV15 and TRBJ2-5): DAMVIQNPRYQVTQFGKPVTLSCSQTLNHNVMYWYQQKSSQAPKLLFHYYDKDFNNEADTPDNFQSRRPNTSFCFLDIRSPGLGDTAMYLCATSIQGAQETQYFGPGTRLLVL.

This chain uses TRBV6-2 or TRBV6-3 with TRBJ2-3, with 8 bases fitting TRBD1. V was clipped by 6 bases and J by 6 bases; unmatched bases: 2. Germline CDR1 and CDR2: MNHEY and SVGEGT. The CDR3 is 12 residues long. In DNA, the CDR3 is TGTGCCAGCAGACAGGGGGACGATACGCAGTATTTT. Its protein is CASRQGDDTQYF.

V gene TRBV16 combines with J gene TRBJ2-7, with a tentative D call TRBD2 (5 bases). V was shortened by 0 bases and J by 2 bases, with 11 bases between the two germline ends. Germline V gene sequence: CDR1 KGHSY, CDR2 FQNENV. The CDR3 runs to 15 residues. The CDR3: CASSQSDGMAYEQYF. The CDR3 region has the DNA TGTGCCAGCAGCCAATCCGACGGGATGGCCTACGAGCAGTACTTC.

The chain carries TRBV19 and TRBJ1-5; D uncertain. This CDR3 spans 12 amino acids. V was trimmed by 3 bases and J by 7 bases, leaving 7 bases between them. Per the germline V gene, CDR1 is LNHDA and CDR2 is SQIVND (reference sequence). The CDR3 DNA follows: TGTGCCAGTAGTATTTTGGGGCAGCCCCAGCATTTT. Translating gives CASSILGQPQHF.

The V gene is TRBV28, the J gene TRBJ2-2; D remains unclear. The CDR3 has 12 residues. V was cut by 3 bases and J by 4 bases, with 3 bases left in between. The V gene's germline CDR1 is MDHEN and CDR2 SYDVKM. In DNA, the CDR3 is TGTGCCAGCAGTTTCAGCACCGGGGAGCTGTTTTTT. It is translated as CASSFSTGELFF.

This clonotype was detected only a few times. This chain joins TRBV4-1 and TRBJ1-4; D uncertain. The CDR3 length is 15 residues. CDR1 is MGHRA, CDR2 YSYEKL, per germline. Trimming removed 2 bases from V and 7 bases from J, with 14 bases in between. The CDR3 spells CASSQTRAEGEKLFF. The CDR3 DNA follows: TGCGCCAGCAGCCAAACTCGGGCCGAGGGTGAAAAACTGTTTTTT.

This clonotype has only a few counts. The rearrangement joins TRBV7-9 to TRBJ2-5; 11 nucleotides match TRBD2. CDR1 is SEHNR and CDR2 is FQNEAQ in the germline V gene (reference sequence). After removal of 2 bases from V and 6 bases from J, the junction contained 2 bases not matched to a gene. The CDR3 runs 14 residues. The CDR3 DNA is TGTGCCAGCAGCTTACTAGCGGGGGGACAGACCCAGTACTTC. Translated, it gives CASSLLAGGQTQYF. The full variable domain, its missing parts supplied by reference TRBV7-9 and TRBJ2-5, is DTGVSQNPRHKITKRGQNVTFRCDPISEHNRLYWYRQTLGQGPEFLTYFQNEAQLEKSRLLSDRFSAERPKGSFSTLEIQRTEQGDSAMYLCASSLLAGGQTQYFGPGTRLLVL.

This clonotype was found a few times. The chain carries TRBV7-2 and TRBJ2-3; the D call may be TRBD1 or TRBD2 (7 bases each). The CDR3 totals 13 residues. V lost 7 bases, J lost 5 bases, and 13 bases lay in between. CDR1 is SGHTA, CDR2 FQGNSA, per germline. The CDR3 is CASNDREGDTQYF. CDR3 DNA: TGTGCCAGCAACGACAGGGAGGGAGATACGCAGTATTTT.

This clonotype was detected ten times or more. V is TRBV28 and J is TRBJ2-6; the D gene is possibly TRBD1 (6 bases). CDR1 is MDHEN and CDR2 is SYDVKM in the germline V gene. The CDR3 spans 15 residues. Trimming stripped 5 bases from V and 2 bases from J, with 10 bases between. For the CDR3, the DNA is TGTGCCAGCAGTCTACAGGGAACTGGGGCCAACGTCCTGACTTTC. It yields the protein CASSLQGTGANVLTF.

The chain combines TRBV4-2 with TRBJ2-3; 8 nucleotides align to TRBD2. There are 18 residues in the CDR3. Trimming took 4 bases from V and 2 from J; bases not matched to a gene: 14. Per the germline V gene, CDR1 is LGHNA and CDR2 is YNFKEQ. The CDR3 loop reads CASSPLGASGGPTDTQYF. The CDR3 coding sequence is TGTGCCAGCAGCCCTCTAGGAGCGAGCGGGGGCCCCACAGATACGCAGTATTTT.

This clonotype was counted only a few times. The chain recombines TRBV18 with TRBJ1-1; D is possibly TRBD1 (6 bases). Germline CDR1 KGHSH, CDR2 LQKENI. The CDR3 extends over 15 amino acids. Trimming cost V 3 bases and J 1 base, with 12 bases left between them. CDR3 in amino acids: CASSPRQVGNTEAFF. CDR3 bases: TGTGCCAGCTCACCGCGACAGGTGGGGAACACTGAAGCTTTCTTT.

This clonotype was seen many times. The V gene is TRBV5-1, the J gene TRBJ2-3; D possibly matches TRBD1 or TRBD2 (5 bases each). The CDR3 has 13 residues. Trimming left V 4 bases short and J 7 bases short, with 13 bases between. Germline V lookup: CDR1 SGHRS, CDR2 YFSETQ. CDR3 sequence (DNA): TGCGCCAGCAGCATGCCGGGACCAAATACGCAGTATTTT. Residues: CASSMPGPNTQYF.

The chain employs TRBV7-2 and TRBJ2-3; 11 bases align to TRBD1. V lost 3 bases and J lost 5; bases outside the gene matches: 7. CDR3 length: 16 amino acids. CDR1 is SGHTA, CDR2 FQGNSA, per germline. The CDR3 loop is CASSFAGTGGIDTQYF. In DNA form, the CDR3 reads TGTGCCAGCAGCTTCGCCGGGACAGGGGGTATAGATACGCAGTATTTT.

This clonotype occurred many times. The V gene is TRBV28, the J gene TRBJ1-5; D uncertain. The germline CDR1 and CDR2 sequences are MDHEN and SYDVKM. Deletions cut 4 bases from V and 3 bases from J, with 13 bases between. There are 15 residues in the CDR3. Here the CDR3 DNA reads TGTGCCAGCAGTTCTCCGGGTGGGGTCAATCAGCCCCAGCATTTT. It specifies CASSSPGGVNQPQHF.

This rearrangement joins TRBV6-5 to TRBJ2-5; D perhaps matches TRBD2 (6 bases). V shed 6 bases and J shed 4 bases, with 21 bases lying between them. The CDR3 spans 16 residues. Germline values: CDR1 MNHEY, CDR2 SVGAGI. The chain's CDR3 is CASSPVGEELVETQYF. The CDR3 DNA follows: TGTGCCAGCAGCCCGGTGGGGGAGGAGCTAGTAGAGACCCAGTACTTC.

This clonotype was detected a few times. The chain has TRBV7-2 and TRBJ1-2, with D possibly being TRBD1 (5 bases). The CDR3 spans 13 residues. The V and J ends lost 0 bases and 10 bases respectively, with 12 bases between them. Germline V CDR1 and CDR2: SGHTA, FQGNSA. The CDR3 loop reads CASSLALRTTYTF. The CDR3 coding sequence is TGTGCCAGCAGCTTAGCGCTTAGGACAACCTACACCTTC.

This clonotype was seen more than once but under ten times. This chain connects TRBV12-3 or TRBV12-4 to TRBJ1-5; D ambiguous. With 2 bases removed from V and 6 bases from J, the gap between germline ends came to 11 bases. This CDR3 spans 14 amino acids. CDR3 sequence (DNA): TGTGCCAGCAGTTTACCGGGAGGAGGTCAGCCCCAGCATTTT. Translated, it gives CASSLPGGGQPQHF.

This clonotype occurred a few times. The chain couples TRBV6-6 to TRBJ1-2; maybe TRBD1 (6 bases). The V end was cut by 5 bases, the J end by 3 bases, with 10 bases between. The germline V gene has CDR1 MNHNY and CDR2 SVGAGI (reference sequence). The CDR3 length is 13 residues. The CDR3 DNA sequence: TGTGCCAGCAGTACCCGACAGGACTATGGCTACACCTTC. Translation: CASSTRQDYGYTF.

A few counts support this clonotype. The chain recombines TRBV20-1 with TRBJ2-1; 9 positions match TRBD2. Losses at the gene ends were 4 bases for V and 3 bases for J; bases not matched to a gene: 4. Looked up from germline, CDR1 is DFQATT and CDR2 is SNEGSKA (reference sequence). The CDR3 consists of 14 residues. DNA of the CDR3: TGCAGTGCTATTAGCGGGGGCGGCTACAATGAGCAGTTCTTC. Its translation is CSAISGGGYNEQFF.

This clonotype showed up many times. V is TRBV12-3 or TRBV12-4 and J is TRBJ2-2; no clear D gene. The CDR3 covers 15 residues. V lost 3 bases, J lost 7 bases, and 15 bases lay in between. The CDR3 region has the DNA TGTGCCAGCAGTTTGTTGGGCAGATACAGCGGGGAGCTGTTTTTT. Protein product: CASSLLGRYSGELFF.

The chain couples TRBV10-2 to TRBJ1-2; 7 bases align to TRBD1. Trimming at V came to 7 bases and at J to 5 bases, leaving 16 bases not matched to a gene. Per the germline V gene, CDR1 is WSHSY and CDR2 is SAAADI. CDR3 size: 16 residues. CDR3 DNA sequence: TGCGCCAGCACAACCCGGGACAGTCGCCTCTCTTATGGCTACACCTTC. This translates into CASTTRDSRLSYGYTF.

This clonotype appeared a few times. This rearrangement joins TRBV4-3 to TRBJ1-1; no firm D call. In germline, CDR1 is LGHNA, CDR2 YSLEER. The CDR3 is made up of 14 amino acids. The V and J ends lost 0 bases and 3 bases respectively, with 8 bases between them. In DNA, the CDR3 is TGCGCCAGCAGCCAAGATGTGGGAGACACTGAAGCTTTCTTT. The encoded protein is CASSQDVGDTEAFF.

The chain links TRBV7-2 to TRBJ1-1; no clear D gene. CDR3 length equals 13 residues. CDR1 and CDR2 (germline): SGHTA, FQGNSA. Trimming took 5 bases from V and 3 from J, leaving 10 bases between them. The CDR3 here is CASSVNSYTEAFF. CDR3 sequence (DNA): TGTGCCAGCAGCGTTAACAGCTACACTGAAGCTTTCTTT.

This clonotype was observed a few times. The CDR3 reads CASSLDVYEQYF. The CDR3 nucleotides are TGCGCCAGCAGCTTGGACGTCTACGAGCAGTACTTC. This rearrangement joins TRBV5-1 to TRBJ2-7, with D hard to call. The V gene's germline CDR1 is SGHRS and CDR2 YFSETQ. The CDR3 contains 12 residues. V shed 0 bases and J shed 3 bases, with 4 bases lying between them.